This note documents a single TCR beta chain sequence. Germline CDR1 is MDHEN and CDR2 is SYDVKM. This CDR3 has 16 amino acids. V was clipped by 5 bases and J by 4 bases; unmatched bases: 9. These data come from a study of blood T cell repertoires in COVID-19. Study overall: PBMCs, B-cell-depleted T cells, or T cells provided the cDNA or gDNA that made up the material.

Assay: immunoSEQ multiplex PCR; the TCRdb copy retains only in-frame clones and omits some. The data show 80,000 to 90,000 clones, with 70% to 85% seen just once and over 9% held by the top ten. This receptor was obtained from a man in his 70s with acute or convalescent COVID-19. The chain uses TRBV28 and TRBJ2-1, with 9 bases that match TRBD2. Sequencing input: peripheral blood. This CDR3 reads CASSLESSGTYNEQFF. Written as DNA, the CDR3 is TGTGCCAGCAGTCTAGAATCTAGCGGGACATACAATGAGCAGTTCTTC.